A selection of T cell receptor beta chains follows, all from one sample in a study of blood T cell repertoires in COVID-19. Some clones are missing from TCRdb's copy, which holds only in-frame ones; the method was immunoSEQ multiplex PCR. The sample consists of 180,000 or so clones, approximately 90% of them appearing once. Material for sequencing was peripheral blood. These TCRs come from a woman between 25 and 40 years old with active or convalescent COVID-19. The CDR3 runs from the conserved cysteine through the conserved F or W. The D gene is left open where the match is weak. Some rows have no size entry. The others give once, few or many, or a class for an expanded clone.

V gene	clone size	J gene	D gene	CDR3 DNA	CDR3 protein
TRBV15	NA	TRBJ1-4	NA	TGTGCCACCAGCAGTCAAACCACGACAGGCTCTAATGAAAAACTGTTTTTT	CATSSQTTTGSNEKLFF
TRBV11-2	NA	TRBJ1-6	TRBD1	TGTGCCAGCAGCTTAGGAGGGGGCTATTCACCCCTCCACTTT	CASSLGGGYSPLHF
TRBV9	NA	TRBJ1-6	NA	TGTGCCAGCAGCGTAGCGACTAGCTCCTATAATTCACCCCTCCACTTT	CASSVATSSYNSPLHF
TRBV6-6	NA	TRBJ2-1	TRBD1	TGTGCCAGCACCAACGGACAGGTCAGCTCCTACAATGAGCAGTTCTTC	CASTNGQVSSYNEQFF
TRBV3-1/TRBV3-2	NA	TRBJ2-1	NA	TGTGCCAGCAGCCAAGGGGATCGACTCGGGGATGAGCAGTTCTTC	CASSQGDRLGDEQFF
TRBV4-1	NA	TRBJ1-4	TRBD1	TGCGCCAGCAGCCAAGGGACAGGGAGGCAAAAACTGTTTTTT	CASSQGTGRQKLFF
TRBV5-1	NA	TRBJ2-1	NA	TGCGCCAGCAGCCCGAGGACAGTATACAATGAGCAGTTCTTC	CASSPRTVYNEQFF
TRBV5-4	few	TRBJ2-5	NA	TGTGCCAGCAGCTTGCGTGAGACCCAGTACTTC	CASSLRETQYF
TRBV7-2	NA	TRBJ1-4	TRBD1	TGTGCCAGCAGCGGGACAGGGGGGTCAAATGAAAAACTGTTTTTT	CASSGTGGSNEKLFF
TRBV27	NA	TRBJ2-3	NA	TGTGCCAGCAGTTCGACTAGTGAAGATACGCAGTATTTT	CASSSTSEDTQYF
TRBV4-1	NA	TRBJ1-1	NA	TGCGCCAGCAGCCACGGACAGATGAACACTGAAGCTTTCTTT	CASSHGQMNTEAFF
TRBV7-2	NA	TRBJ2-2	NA	TGTGCCAGCAGTAACGGAGCGAACACCGGGGAGCTGTTTTTT	CASSNGANTGELFF
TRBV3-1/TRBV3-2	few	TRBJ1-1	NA	TGTGCCTGTCGGGGAGGCACTGAAGCTTTCTTT	CACRGGTEAFF
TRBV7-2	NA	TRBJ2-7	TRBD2	TGTGCCAGCAGCTTAGGGCTAGCGGGGGCAGAAGAGCAGTACTTC	CASSLGLAGAEEQYF
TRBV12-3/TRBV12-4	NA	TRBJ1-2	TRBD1	TGTGCCAGCAGCGGACAGGGGGCGCGGGGCTACACCTTC	CASSGQGARGYTF
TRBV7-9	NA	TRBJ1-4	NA	TGTGCCAGCCGCCCACCCGGGATGGCTAATGAAAAACTGTTTTTT	CASRPPGMANEKLFF
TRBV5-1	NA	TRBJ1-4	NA	TGCGCCAGGACCCAGAGTGGCAGGGGTGGGCCAACTAATGAAAAACTGTTTTTT	CARTQSGRGGPTNEKLFF
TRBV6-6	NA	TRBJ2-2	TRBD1	TGTGCCAGCAGTACTGGACAGGACGTCACCGGGGAGCTGTTTTTT	CASSTGQDVTGELFF
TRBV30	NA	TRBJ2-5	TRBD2	TGTGCCTGGAGTGTGGCGGGGGGGAGAAAGCAGTACTTC	CAWSVAGGRKQYF
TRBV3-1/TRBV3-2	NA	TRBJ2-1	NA	TGTGCCAGCAGCCAACCTTCGGGTCACCCATTCACCTACAATGAGCAGTTCTTC	CASSQPSGHPFTYNEQFF
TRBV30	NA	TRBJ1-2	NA	TGTGCCTGGAGTGTACGGGGAACGGGCTACACCTTC	CAWSVRGTGYTF
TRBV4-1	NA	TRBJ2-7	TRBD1	TGCGCCAGCAGCCAAGAACCGACAGGGGCCTACTACGAGCAGTACTTC	CASSQEPTGAYYEQYF
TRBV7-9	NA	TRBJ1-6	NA	TGTGCCAGCAGCTTGGGCCTGACAGATAATAATTCACCCCTCCACTTT	CASSLGLTDNNSPLHF
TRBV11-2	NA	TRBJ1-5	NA	TGTGCCAGCAGCTTAGACGGGTATAGCAATCAGCCCCAGCATTTT	CASSLDGYSNQPQHF
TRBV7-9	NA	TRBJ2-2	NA	TGTGCCAGCAGCTTAGAAAGAGTCGCGAACACCGGGGAGCTGTTTTTT	CASSLERVANTGELFF
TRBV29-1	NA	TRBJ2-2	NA	TGCAGCGTTGGTATAGGGGCCCATAACACCGGGGAGCTGTTTTTT	CSVGIGAHNTGELFF
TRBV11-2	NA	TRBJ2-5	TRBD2	TGTGCCAGCAGCTCAACAGCGGGGGGGCTGGAGACCCAGTACTTC	CASSSTAGGLETQYF
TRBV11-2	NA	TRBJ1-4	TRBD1	TGTGCCAGCAGACCTACAGGGGGTCCTAATGAAAAACTGTTTTTT	CASRPTGGPNEKLFF
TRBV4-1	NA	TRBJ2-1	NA	TGCGCCAGCAGCCAAGCCCAGGACTACTACAATGAGCAGTTCTTC	CASSQAQDYYNEQFF
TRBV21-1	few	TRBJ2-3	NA	TGTGCCAGCAGCAAACTCGACAGGGGGTGCACAGATACGCAGTATTTT	CASSKLDRGCTDTQYF
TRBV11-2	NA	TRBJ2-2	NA	TGTGCCAGCAGCTTAGAAGGGGGTGTGCTAGCGGTGAACACCGGGGAGCTGTTTTTT	CASSLEGGVLAVNTGELFF
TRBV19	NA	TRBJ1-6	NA	TGTGCCAGTAGTATAGGAATAGGAGGGAAGGGGCTTGCTGGGTCACCCCTCCACTTT	CASSIGIGGKGLAGSPLHF
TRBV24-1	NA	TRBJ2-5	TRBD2	TGTGCCACCAGTGCGGTTAGCGGGACTCAAGAGACCCAGTACTTC	CATSAVSGTQETQYF
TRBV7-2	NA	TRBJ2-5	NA	TGTGCCAGCAGCTTGGACCTGGGGGGTCCTGAGACCCAGTACTTC	CASSLDLGGPETQYF
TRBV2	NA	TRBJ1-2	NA	TGTGCCAGCAGTGAAGGGCAGGGGATGTCCTATGGCTACACCTTC	CASSEGQGMSYGYTF
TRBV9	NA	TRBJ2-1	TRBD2	TGTGCCAGCAGCGTAGGGGGCGGGGGCTACAATGAGCAGTTCTTC	CASSVGGGGYNEQFF
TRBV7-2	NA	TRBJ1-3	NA	TGTGCCAGCAGCTCATACAGGGGAAACACCATATATTTT	CASSSYRGNTIYF
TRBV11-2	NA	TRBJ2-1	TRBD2	TGTGCCAGCAGCTTGACTAGCGGAAACTCCTACAATGAGCAGTTCTTC	CASSLTSGNSYNEQFF
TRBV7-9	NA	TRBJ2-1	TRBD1	TGTGCCAGCAGCCCACGACAGGGTTCGTACAATGAGCAGTTCTTC	CASSPRQGSYNEQFF
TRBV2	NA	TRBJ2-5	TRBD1	TGTGCCAGCAGTGTGGACAGGGGGGAGACCCAGTACTTC	CASSVDRGETQYF
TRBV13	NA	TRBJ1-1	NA	TGTGCCAGCAGCTTAGACAGGGAAAACACTGAAGCTTTCTTT	CASSLDRENTEAFF
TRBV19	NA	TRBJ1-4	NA	TGTGCCAGTACCCTAGGGAGTGAAAAACTGTTTTTT	CASTLGSEKLFF
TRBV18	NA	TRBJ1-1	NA	TGTGCCAGCAAAGAGATATGGGGGGACACTGAAGCTTTCTTT	CASKEIWGDTEAFF
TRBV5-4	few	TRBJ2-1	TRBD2	TGTGCCAGCAGCTTGGTAGTCGGTCTAGCGGGTGAGCAGTTCTTC	CASSLVVGLAGEQFF
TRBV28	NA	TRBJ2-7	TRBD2	TGTGCCAGCAGTTTCTTACTAGCGGGAGACGAGCAGTACTTC	CASSFLLAGDEQYF
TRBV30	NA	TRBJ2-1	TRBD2	TGTGCCTGGAGTGTAACTAGCGGGGGTGAGCAGTTCTTC	CAWSVTSGGEQFF